The 8 T cell receptor beta chains below come from one sample, sequenced in a study of blood T cell repertoires in COVID-19. Profiled with immunoSEQ multiplex PCR; TCRdb holds only in-frame clones, not every one. The sample consists of 68,000 or so clones, 65% to 80% of them appearing once. The specimen sequenced was peripheral blood. The receptors were gathered from a human donor in a cohort sampled during active COVID-19.

The chain uses TRBV20-1 and TRBJ1-6; D gene unclear. The CDR3 has 16 residues. Germline loops: CDR1 DFQATT, CDR2 SNEGSKA (reference sequence). Trimming cost V 3 bases and J 0 bases, with 12 bases left between them. CDR3 DNA: TGCAGTGCTAGTCCGGGATCTAGCTCCTATAATTCACCCCTCCACTTT. Its protein product is CSASPGSSSYNSPLHF.

The chain uses TRBV3-1 (or the pseudogene TRBV3-2) and TRBJ2-2; the D gene is possibly TRBD2 (6 bases). The CDR3 consists of 14 residues. The V gene's germline CDR1 is LGHDT and CDR2 YNNKEL (reference sequence). Trimming left V 4 bases short and J 5 bases short, with 11 bases between. CDR3 coding DNA: TGTGCCAGCAGCCTAGTGGCGGGGACCGGGGAGCTGTTTTTT. It is translated as CASSLVAGTGELFF.

This chain links TRBV29-1 with TRBJ1-4, with unresolved D. V shed 5 bases and J shed 8 bases, with 15 bases lying between them. The CDR3 is made up of 13 amino acids. CDR1 is SQVTM, CDR2 ANQGSEA, per germline. The CDR3 DNA reads as TGCAGCGTTAGCGACCGGATCCGGGAAAAACTGTTTTTT. Its translation is CSVSDRIREKLFF. The whole variable domain, remainder taken from reference TRBV29-1 and TRBJ1-4, is SAVISQKPSRDICQRGTSLTIQCQVDSQVTMMFWYRQQPGQSLTLIATANQGSEATYESGFVIDKFPISRPNLTFSTLTVSNMSPEDSSIYLCSVSDRIREKLFFGSGTQLSVL.

Here the CDR3 DNA reads TGTGCCAGCAGGAGGGGGCAGGCGGGTTCACCCCTCCACTTT. Translated, it gives CASRRGQAGSPLHF. The chain employs TRBV28 and TRBJ1-6, with 7 bases fitting TRBD1. CDR1 MDHEN and CDR2 SYDVKM come from the germline V gene. The ends lost 6 bases at V and 9 bases at J; junction bases unmatched: 8. The CDR3 length is 14 residues.

This chain uses TRBV5-4 with TRBJ1-1, with D perhaps matching TRBD1 (5 bases). Trimming pared 0 bases from V and 6 bases from J, leaving 9 bases between. Germline CDR1 is SGHNT and CDR2 is YYREEE (reference sequence). This CDR3 has 13 residues. CDR3 in amino acids: CASSLGGEAEAFF. CDR3 in DNA: TGTGCCAGCAGCTTGGGAGGGGAGGCTGAAGCTTTCTTT.

The chain carries TRBV5-1 and TRBJ1-6; tentative D call: TRBD1 (6 bases). The V gene lost 4 bases and the J gene lost 7 bases, with 15 bases spanning the gap. CDR3 size: 15 residues. Germline V gene lookup returns CDR1 SGHRS and CDR2 YFSETQ. In nucleotides, the CDR3 is TGCGCCAGCAGCCTCGAGCAGGGGAAAAATTCACCCCTCCACTTT. It translates to CASSLEQGKNSPLHF.

The chain joins TRBV7-2 to TRBJ2-7; 7 nucleotides agree with TRBD1. V lost 4 bases and J lost 4; bases outside the gene matches: 10. The CDR3 loop spans 15 amino acids. Germline values: CDR1 SGHTA, CDR2 FQGNSA. The DNA for the CDR3 is TGTGCCAGCAGCTACAGGGGACAACCTGTTTACGAGCAGTACTTC. Translating it yields CASSYRGQPVYEQYF.

The V call is TRBV19, the J call TRBJ1-4; D is perhaps TRBD1 (6 bases). V lost 5 bases, J lost 5 bases, and 9 bases lay in between. This CDR3 comprises 13 residues. Germline V gene data show CDR1 as LNHDA and CDR2 as SQIVND (reference sequence). CDR3 coding DNA: TGTGCCAGTAGTGACAGGTGGAATGAAAAACTGTTTTTT. Amino acids: CASSDRWNEKLFF.